Each of the 16 T cell receptor beta chains below was sequenced from the same sample in a study of beta chain features in type 1 diabetes. Overall study findings and caveats: People with Type 1 diabetes carried modestly yet significantly shorter TCRB CDR3s in all four CD4+ subsets.

No antigen has been assigned to these receptors. The study reverse transcribed the entire isolated RNA, so it sequenced expressed TCRB transcripts. This table comes from immunoSEQ multiplex PCR, and its TCRdb copy is limited to in-frame clones, with some not included. The table records some 640,000 clones, 11% to 15% of them present only once. Sequenced material: naive CD4+ T cells from blood. The receptors derive from a man aged 18 to 30 with type 1 diabetes.

The chain uses TRBV6-5 and TRBJ2-1, with D unresolved. V lost 6 bases to trimming and J lost 8 bases, with 8 bases between them. The germline gives CDR1 MNHEY, CDR2 SVGAGI. This CDR3 has 11 residues. As DNA, the CDR3 is TGTGCCAGCAGGCAGACCCATGAGCAGTTCTTC. Translating it yields CASRQTHEQFF.

This clone was seen only a few times. The genes are TRBV19 and TRBJ1-1; D ambiguous. Germline V lookup: CDR1 LNHDA, CDR2 SQIVND (reference sequence). The CDR3 loop spans 11 amino acids. The V and J ends lost 3 bases and 8 bases respectively, with 7 bases between them. CDR3 sequence: CASSMWGEAFF. CDR3 sequence (DNA): TGTGCCAGTAGTATGTGGGGAGAAGCTTTCTTT. Combining the CDR3 with reference TRBV19 and TRBJ1-1 gives the whole variable domain DGGITQSPKYLFRKEGQNVTLSCEQNLNHDAMYWYRQDPGQGLRLIYYSQIVNDFQKGDIAEGYSVSREKKESFPLTVTSAQKNPTAFYLCASSMWGEAFFGQGTRLTVV.

This chain uses TRBV7-9 with TRBJ2-5; 7 bases line up with TRBD2. V trimming: 5 bases; J trimming: 2 bases; junction bases outside the gene matches: 8. The CDR3 is 15 residues long. The germline V gene encodes CDR1 SEHNR and CDR2 FQNEAQ (reference sequence). The CDR3 sequence: CASSPGTTPQETQYF. The CDR3 DNA is TGTGCCAGCAGCCCGGGGACTACGCCACAAGAGACCCAGTACTTC.

This clone showed up just a few times. This rearrangement joins TRBV30 to TRBJ1-3; D is ambiguous. Trimming pared 2 bases from V and 4 bases from J, leaving 12 bases between. The CDR3 runs to 14 residues. Germline values: CDR1 GTSNPN, CDR2 SVGIG (reference sequence). The DNA for the CDR3 is TGTGCCTGGAGTCCCGGAGAGGCCGGAAACACCATATATTTT. This codes for CAWSPGEAGNTIYF.

This clone was counted only a few times. The chain carries TRBV25-1 and TRBJ2-5; D gene ambiguous. Trimming cost V 3 bases and J 3 bases, with 8 bases left between them. Germline CDR1 is MGHDK and CDR2 is SYGVNS. This CDR3 is 13 amino acids long. CDR3 sequence: CASSDVSKETQYF. The CDR3 DNA reads TGTGCCAGCAGTGATGTCTCCAAAGAGACCCAGTACTTC.

The chain combines TRBV15 with TRBJ2-1, with a weak D call TRBD2 (6 bases). The length of the CDR3 is 14 residues. Per the germline V gene, CDR1 is LNHNV and CDR2 is YYDKDF (reference sequence). V lost 4 bases, J lost 6 bases, and 13 bases lay in between. The CDR3 DNA reads as TGTGCCACCAGCACCCCTCGGGAGTTCAATGAGCAGTTCTTC. This codes for CATSTPREFNEQFF.

The CDR3 sequence is CASSQGGSSDTQYF. In nucleotides, the CDR3 is TGTGCCAGCAGTCAAGGCGGCTCCTCGGATACGCAGTATTTT. This rearrangement joins TRBV6-6 to TRBJ2-3, with D unclear. Germline assignment: CDR1 MNHNY and CDR2 SVGAGI (reference sequence). Trimming removed 5 bases from V and 6 bases from J, with 15 bases in between. This CDR3 spans 14 amino acids.

The V call is TRBV11-3, the J call TRBJ2-1; 13 bases are shared with TRBD2. The V segment lost 1 base and the J segment 5 bases; nucleotides outside the gene matches: 2. Germline V CDR1 and CDR2: SGHNT, YENEEA. CDR3 size: 16 residues. CDR3: CASSLGLAGGHNEQFF. The CDR3 nucleotides are TGTGCCAGCAGCTTAGGACTAGCGGGGGGCCACAATGAGCAGTTCTTC.

This clone was found a few times. The chain recombines TRBV19 with TRBJ1-2; D gene ambiguous. Germline V CDR1 and CDR2: LNHDA, SQIVND (reference sequence). Trimming removed 6 bases at V and 2 bases at J, with 7 bases between. The CDR3 runs to 12 residues. The CDR3 DNA follows: TGTGCCAGTAGCCGTGGGAACTATGGCTACACCTTC. Translation: CASSRGNYGYTF. Full variable domain (remainder filled in from reference TRBV19 and TRBJ1-2): DGGITQSPKYLFRKEGQNVTLSCEQNLNHDAMYWYRQDPGQGLRLIYYSQIVNDFQKGDIAEGYSVSREKKESFPLTVTSAQKNPTAFYLCASSRGNYGYTFGSGTRLTVV.

There are a few counts of this clone. This rearrangement joins TRBV5-1 to TRBJ1-2, with D uncertain. V lost 4 bases to trimming and J lost 3 bases, with 13 bases between them. From germline, CDR1 is SGHRS and CDR2 YFSETQ. The CDR3 has 14 amino acids. In DNA form, the CDR3 reads TGCGCCAGCAGCCCTGACACCTGGGACTATGGCTACACCTTC. Residues: CASSPDTWDYGYTF.

This clone was recorded a few times. The gene calls are TRBV7-8 and TRBJ2-7, with unresolved D. CDR1 is SGHVS, CDR2 FQNEAQ, per germline. The CDR3 consists of 11 residues. Trimming took off 2 bases at V and 7 bases at J, with 6 bases between the two ends. Written as DNA, the CDR3 is TGTGCCAGCAGCTTAATGACTGAGCAGTACTTC. Protein product: CASSLMTEQYF.

Points on this clone: Other DNA variants within this sample encode the same CDR3. The J gene is TRBJ2-3, the V gene TRBV30, with D possibly TRBD2 on 6 matching bases. V was shortened by 3 bases and J by 5 bases, with 9 bases between the two germline ends. The CDR3 spans 12 residues. Germline V lookup: CDR1 GTSNPN, CDR2 SVGIG (reference sequence). The CDR3 sequence is CAWSVGGDTQYF. The CDR3 DNA follows: TGTGCCTGGAGCGTGGGGGGAGATACGCAGTATTTT.

The chain uses TRBV9 and TRBJ2-1; D might be TRBD2 (5 bases). The V gene lost 0 bases and the J gene lost 6 bases, with 10 bases spanning the gap. This CDR3 contains 14 residues. Per the germline V gene, CDR1 is SGDLS and CDR2 is YYNGEE. The CDR3 region is CASSVERGPNEQFF. The CDR3 DNA follows: TGTGCCAGCAGCGTAGAACGGGGTCCCAATGAGCAGTTCTTC.

This clone was counted a few times. The chain employs TRBV7-2 and TRBJ1-2; 11 bases are a match to TRBD1. J was trimmed by 4 bases and V by 5 bases; bases with no gene match: 3. This CDR3 contains 14 residues. Germline V gene sequence: CDR1 SGHTA, CDR2 FQGNSA. The CDR3 DNA reads as TGTGCCAGCAGCCGGACAGGGGGCGGCTATGGCTACACCTTC. As protein: CASSRTGGGYGYTF. Full variable domain (rest looked up from reference TRBV7-2 and TRBJ1-2): GAGVSQSPSNKVTEKGKDVELRCDPISGHTALYWYRQSLGQGLEFLIYFQGNSAPDKSGLPSDRFSAERTGGSVSTLTIQRTQQEDSAVYLCASSRTGGGYGYTFGSGTRLTVV.

The gene calls are TRBV29-1 and TRBJ2-7; a weak D match, TRBD2 (6 bases). CDR3 length: 11 amino acids. Trimming stripped 7 bases from V and 2 bases from J, with 9 bases between. Per the germline V gene, CDR1 is SQVTM and CDR2 is ANQGSEA. The CDR3 sequence is CSGGTPYEQYF. As DNA, the CDR3 is TGCAGCGGCGGGACGCCCTACGAGCAGTACTTC.

This clone has only a few counts. Other DNA sequences in the sample encode the same CDR3. This chain connects TRBV18 to TRBJ2-5; D remains ambiguous. V lost 3 bases and J lost 1, with 6 bases in between. This CDR3 comprises 13 residues. Germline V gene sequence: CDR1 KGHSH, CDR2 LQKENI. The CDR3 sequence is CASSPRSQETQYF. CDR3 coding DNA: TGTGCCAGCTCACCCCGATCCCAAGAGACCCAGTACTTC.